The next 29 T cell receptor beta chains were all read from a single sample in a study of cytomegalovirus exposure and HLA in healthy donors. A multiplex PCR was run with 60 Vbeta primers and 13 Jbeta primers. Here immunoSEQ multiplex PCR was the method, and the copy in TCRdb shows in-frame clones only, minus some. The sample holds some 150,000 clones, around 78% seen once. Sequenced sample: PBMCs. These receptors came from a young woman in good health and CMV-seropositive.

This clone was recorded only once. The chain recombines TRBV6-1 with TRBJ2-1, with TRBD2 identical over 11 bases. J was trimmed by 7 bases and V by 5 bases; bases with no gene match: 7. The germline V gene encodes CDR1 MNHNS and CDR2 SASEGT. The CDR3 is 15 amino acids. The CDR3 reads CASSRIAGGLNEQFF. CDR3 nucleotide sequence: TGTGCCAGCAGTCGAATAGCGGGGGGGCTGAATGAGCAGTTCTTC.

This chain connects TRBV7-2 to TRBJ2-3, with 9 positions matching TRBD1. Per germline, CDR1 SGHTA and CDR2 FQGNSA. V gave up 6 bases and J gave up 2 bases; unmatched junction bases: 6. This CDR3 has 15 residues. The CDR3 protein is CASRLQGAATDTQYF. The DNA of the CDR3 is TGTGCCAGCAGGCTACAGGGGGCCGCCACAGATACGCAGTATTTT.

The J gene is TRBJ2-7, the V gene TRBV18; D not certain. Germline CDR1 and CDR2: KGHSH and LQKENI. V lost 2 bases and J lost 3, with 8 bases in between. The CDR3 has 13 residues. The CDR3 DNA reads as TGTGCCAGCTCACCAAGAGGCGGCTACGAGCAGTACTTC. Translated: CASSPRGGYEQYF.

The chain is built from TRBV9 and TRBJ1-4, with D maybe TRBD1 (5 bases). The CDR3 sequence is 13 residues long. V was trimmed by 1 base and J by 7 bases, leaving 8 bases between them. Germline CDR1 SGDLS, CDR2 YYNGEE. The CDR3 nucleotides read TGTGCCAGCAGCGTAACAGGCCGTGAAAAACTGTTTTTT. It encodes CASSVTGREKLFF.

J is TRBJ2-1 and V is TRBV7-9; 10 bases map to TRBD1. The CDR3 length is 19 residues. With V trimmed by 4 bases and J by 0 bases, 12 bases remained unmatched. Per germline, CDR1 SEHNR and CDR2 FQNEAQ (reference sequence). The CDR3 nucleotides are TGTGCCAGCAGCTCTGGGGACAGGGGTAAAGGGAGCTCCTACAATGAGCAGTTCTTC. Translated: CASSSGDRGKGSSYNEQFF.

This chain connects TRBV6-6 to TRBJ2-5; 7 positions match TRBD1. Germline loops: CDR1 MNHNY, CDR2 SVGAGI (reference sequence). J gave up 5 bases and V 6 bases, and 9 bases lay outside the gene matches. The CDR3 runs to 14 residues. Here the CDR3 DNA reads TGTGCCAGCAGCCCCGGGACAGCCGAGGAGACCCAGTACTTC. Its translation: CASSPGTAEETQYF.

This chain joins TRBV5-6 and TRBJ1-5; D gene uncertain. CDR1 and CDR2 from the germline V gene are SGHDT and YYEEEE. V lost 0 bases and J lost 0, with 7 bases in between. This CDR3 has 15 residues. The CDR3 sequence: CASSLAGYSNQPQHF. The CDR3, as DNA: TGTGCCAGCAGCTTGGCGGGGTATAGCAATCAGCCCCAGCATTTT.

The chain combines TRBV2 with TRBJ1-4; 7 nucleotides align to TRBD1. J was trimmed by 7 bases and V by 4 bases; bases with no gene match: 6. The CDR3 runs 14 residues. Germline assignment: CDR1 SNHLY and CDR2 FYNNEI. The CDR3 DNA reads as TGTGCCAGCAGTGGGGACAGTCTGGGTGAAAAACTGTTTTTT. The encoded protein is CASSGDSLGEKLFF.

This clone has a handful of counts. This sequence joins TRBV30 and TRBJ1-2, with 8 bases that match TRBD1. Trimming took 1 base from V and 7 from J; bases not matched to a gene: 8. The CDR3 length is 14 residues. The germline V gene encodes CDR1 GTSNPN and CDR2 SVGIG (reference sequence). The CDR3 spells CAWSALDRVGGYTF. CDR3 sequence (DNA): TGTGCCTGGAGTGCTCTGGACAGGGTGGGTGGCTACACCTTC.

Here the CDR3 DNA reads TGTGCCAGCAGAATGACAAATCCCTACGAGCAGTACTTC. Its translation: CASRMTNPYEQYF. The chain recombines TRBV28 with TRBJ2-7; no clear D gene. There are 13 residues in the CDR3. Germline V gene data show CDR1 as MDHEN and CDR2 as SYDVKM. V shed 6 bases and J shed 2 bases, with 11 bases lying between them.

The CDR3 DNA reads as TGTGCCAGCAGTTCGTTTGAACAGGGGGCGCTGAACACCGGGGAGCTGTTTTTT. Protein sequence: CASSSFEQGALNTGELFF. This chain uses TRBV27 with TRBJ2-2; 9 bases are a match to TRBD1. Germline lookup yields CDR1 MNHEY and CDR2 SMNVEV (reference sequence). Trimming at V came to 4 bases and at J to 1 base, leaving 10 bases not matched to a gene. This CDR3 region has 18 residues.

The V gene is TRBV4-3, the J gene TRBJ2-1; no definite D call. The V gene lost 1 base and the J gene lost 10 bases, with 14 bases spanning the gap. Germline values: CDR1 LGHNA, CDR2 YSLEER. CDR3 size: 14 residues. The CDR3 sequence: CASSQVMGATEQFF. The CDR3 nucleotides are TGCGCCAGCAGCCAAGTGATGGGCGCGACAGAGCAGTTCTTC.

This chain connects TRBV14 to TRBJ1-6, with D possibly TRBD1 on 5 matching bases. The ends were cut back, 6 bases at V and 9 bases at J, with 18 bases in the middle. Germline CDR1 is SGHDN and CDR2 is FVKESK. This CDR3 comprises 15 residues. In nucleotides, the CDR3 is TGTGCCAGCAGTCCCCACGCAAAGGGGCTTTCACCCCTCCACTTT. Its translation: CASSPHAKGLSPLHF. Filled out from reference TRBV14 and TRBJ1-6, the complete variable domain reads EAGVTQFPSHSVIEKGQTVTLRCDPISGHDNLYWYRRVMGKEIKFLLHFVKESKQDESGMPNNRFLAERTGGTYSTLKVQPAELEDSGVYFCASSPHAKGLSPLHFGNGTRLTVT.

V and J are TRBV5-1 and TRBJ2-1; possibly TRBD1 for D (7 bases). Germline lookup yields CDR1 SGHRS and CDR2 YFSETQ. The CDR3 is made up of 16 amino acids. Deletions cut 0 bases from V and 4 bases from J, with 14 bases between. CDR3 loop: CASSLGGTVLYNEQFF. For the CDR3, the DNA is TGCGCCAGCAGCTTGGGCGGGACAGTCCTTTACAATGAGCAGTTCTTC. Full variable domain (rest looked up from reference TRBV5-1 and TRBJ2-1): KAGVTQTPRYLIKTRGQQVTLSCSPISGHRSVSWYQQTPGQGLQFLFEYFSETQRNKGNFPGRFSGRQFSNSRSEMNVSTLELGDSALYLCASSLGGTVLYNEQFFGPGTRLTVL.

The chain couples TRBV6-5 to TRBJ2-4; TRBD2 might be the D (6 bases). The CDR3 is 15 amino acids. The V and J ends lost 6 bases and 7 bases respectively, with 19 bases between them. Germline V gives CDR1 MNHEY, CDR2 SVGAGI. CDR3 sequence reads: CASSLGGAFGNIQYF. The CDR3 nucleotides are TGTGCCAGCAGCCTAGGAGGGGCCTTCGGGAACATTCAGTACTTC.

The chain links TRBV9 to TRBJ1-6; D gene unclear. V lost 4 bases, J lost 9 bases, and 8 bases lay in between. Per the germline V gene, CDR1 is SGDLS and CDR2 is YYNGEE. The CDR3 is made up of 12 amino acids. Written as DNA, the CDR3 is TGTGCCAGCAGCCCGAACTTTTCACCCCTCCACTTT. Translation: CASSPNFSPLHF.

CDR3 DNA sequence: TGTGCCAGCAGTTTTGGGACAGGGTCCTATGGCTACACCTTC. It codes for CASSFGTGSYGYTF. The genes are TRBV27 and TRBJ1-2, with 9 bases lining up with TRBD1. Germline values: CDR1 MNHEY, CDR2 SMNVEV (reference sequence). With V trimmed by 3 bases and J by 4 bases, 3 bases remained unmatched. CDR3 size: 14 residues.

This clone was found a few times. The gene calls are TRBV7-2 and TRBJ1-2; D possibly corresponds to TRBD1 (6 bases). This CDR3 is 16 amino acids long. Between the trimmed V and J ends, which lost 5 bases and 8 bases, there was a span of 24 bases. Germline lookup yields CDR1 SGHTA and CDR2 FQGNSA. The CDR3 DNA reads as TGTGCCAGCAGCCGACAACCGGGGGGCCATGGGTGGGGCTACACCTTC. Its protein product is CASSRQPGGHGWGYTF.

V gene TRBV7-2 combines with J gene TRBJ2-5, with a possible D match to TRBD1 (6 bases). CDR1 and CDR2 from the germline V gene are SGHTA and FQGNSA. Trimming pared 8 bases from V and 2 bases from J, leaving 9 bases between. The CDR3 length is 12 residues. The CDR3 protein is CASQGSQETQYF. DNA for the CDR3: TGTGCCAGCCAGGGGAGTCAAGAGACCCAGTACTTC. Supplemented by reference TRBV7-2 and TRBJ2-5, the full variable domain reads GAGVSQSPSNKVTEKGKDVELRCDPISGHTALYWYRQSLGQGLEFLIYFQGNSAPDKSGLPSDRFSAERTGGSVSTLTIQRTQQEDSAVYLCASQGSQETQYFGPGTRLLVL.

The chain carries TRBV27 and TRBJ2-2; weak D call: TRBD2 (6 bases). The CDR3 length is 17 residues. V was cut by 7 bases and J by 6 bases, with 24 bases left in between. The V gene's germline CDR1 is MNHEY and CDR2 SMNVEV (reference sequence). The CDR3 sequence is CASTARGTGARPGELFF. CDR3 coding DNA: TGTGCCAGCACCGCTCGGGGGACTGGGGCCCGACCCGGGGAGCTGTTTTTT.

This chain uses TRBV13 with TRBJ2-5; 9 bases map to TRBD2. The CDR3 runs 15 residues. CDR1 and CDR2 (germline): PRHDT, FYEKMQ (reference sequence). The V gene end was trimmed by 3 bases and the J gene end by 13 bases; junction bases not matched to a gene: 15. The CDR3 loop reads CASSFIAGAVISRYF. CDR3 DNA sequence: TGTGCCAGCAGCTTTATAGCGGGGGCGGTAATCAGTAGGTACTTC.

V gene TRBV2 combines with J gene TRBJ1-2, with 7 nucleotides matching TRBD1. The CDR3 contains 12 residues. CDR1 and CDR2 from the germline V gene are SNHLY and FYNNEI. Trimming cost V 8 bases and J 8 bases; bases outside gene matches: 8. The CDR3, as DNA: TGTGCCAGCTTTGGGACAGCTTCAGGCTACACCTTC. Its protein product is CASFGTASGYTF.

The chain links TRBV5-4 to TRBJ2-7, with 9 bases aligning to TRBD2. CDR1 is SGHNT and CDR2 is YYREEE in the germline V gene (reference sequence). V lost 4 bases, J lost 2 bases, and 4 bases stayed unmatched. The CDR3 length is 14 residues. Written as DNA, the CDR3 is TGTGCCAGCAGCCCGGCGGGGGGGACCTACGAGCAGTACTTC. Translation gives CASSPAGGTYEQYF.

This chain joins TRBV5-6 and TRBJ2-1; 13 nucleotides match TRBD2. Looked up from germline, CDR1 is SGHDT and CDR2 is YYEEEE. Trimming at V came to 3 bases and at J to 8 bases, leaving 5 bases not matched to a gene. This CDR3 contains 15 residues. The CDR3 spells CASSSGLAGLYEQFF. The DNA of the CDR3 is TGTGCCAGCAGCTCGGGACTAGCGGGGTTGTATGAGCAGTTCTTC.

This sequence joins TRBV30 and TRBJ2-1, with D possibly being TRBD1 (6 bases). V lost 8 bases and J lost 9, with 20 bases in between. From germline, CDR1 is GTSNPN and CDR2 SVGIG (reference sequence). CDR3 length equals 13 residues. The CDR3 DNA follows: TGTGCCGTGGAGAGGGACAACCGAGGTGAGCAGTTCTTC. It specifies CAVERDNRGEQFF.

V and J are TRBV6-6 and TRBJ1-1; D gene uncertain. The CDR3 contains 13 residues. The germline V gene encodes CDR1 MNHNY and CDR2 SVGAGI (reference sequence). With 2 bases removed from V and 0 bases from J, the gap between germline ends came to 4 bases. The CDR3 here is CASSYRVNTEAFF. CDR3 DNA sequence: TGTGCCAGCAGTTACAGAGTGAACACTGAAGCTTTCTTT.

This chain joins TRBV6-6 and TRBJ2-7; perhaps TRBD2 as D (6 bases). Trimming removed 6 bases at V and 3 bases at J, with 12 bases between. From germline, CDR1 is MNHNY and CDR2 SVGAGI (reference sequence). This CDR3 is 13 amino acids long. The CDR3 bases are TGTGCCAGCAGCTCGCGGGGTCGCTACGAGCAGTACTTC. Its translation: CASSSRGRYEQYF.

Details on this clone: Compared with germline, one end of the junction differs, possibly owing to a read error. In DNA, the CDR3 is TGCAGCGTTAAAGAGGCCTCATCGGGTGAGCAGTTCTTC. This encodes CSVKEASSGEQFF. The V and J genes are TRBV29-1 and TRBJ2-1; D is undetermined. Germline assignment: CDR1 SQVTM and CDR2 ANQGSEA. The CDR3 runs to 13 residues.

The chain couples TRBV25-1 to TRBJ2-1, with 7 nucleotides matching TRBD2. J gave up 9 bases and V 11 bases, and 7 bases lay outside the gene matches. The CDR3 sequence is 11 residues long. The germline V gene encodes CDR1 MGHDK and CDR2 SYGVNS. DNA for the CDR3: TGTGCCCTGAAGCGGGGCAGTGAGCAGTTCTTC. Translating it yields CALKRGSEQFF.